Sequencing of this T cell receptor beta chain was carried out in a study of tumor-infiltrating lymphocytes in primary liver carcinoma. On the study more broadly: Tissue type made little difference to sample yields of roughly 3.5 to 7.13 million productive TCRbeta reads.

Unsorted whole blood yielded blood RNA, and germline DNA was extracted as well. This CDR3 has 14 amino acids. CDR1 and CDR2 from the germline V gene are MDHEN and SYDVKM. The ends were cut back, 6 bases at V and 5 bases at J, with 17 bases in the middle. With 500 to 650 ng total RNA as template and a constant-region primer, TCR beta cDNA was made. For TCR beta, libraries were produced by three nested multiplex PCR rounds using slightly modified ARM-PCR. For approximately 10 cycles apiece, the opening two PCR rounds ran with TRBV1-TRBV30 forward primers and a C-beta reverse primer. Using its own MiXCR run on the multiplex PCR reads, TCRdb lists one record per CDR3 protein. The repertoire includes 300,000 to 400,000 distinct CDR3 sequences, 65% of them detected once, and 5.5% to 8% sits in the top ten. Whole-study findings and limits: Samples, which were bulk and unsorted, did not allow CD4+ and CD8+ repertoires to be compared.

A note on this clonotype: Its antigen is as yet unknown.

This receptor was taken from a man in his forties with primary liver carcinoma and hepatitis B virus infection. The V call is TRBV28, the J call TRBJ2-7; possible D gene TRBD1, 7 bases. The material sequenced was peripheral blood. The CDR3 DNA follows: TGTGCCAGCAGGTTAACGGGAGACAGGGACGAGCAGTACTTC. Amino acid sequence: CASRLTGDRDEQYF.